Presented here are 2 T cell receptor beta chains from one specimen sequenced in a study of blood T cells in healthy people across ages. A sample-barcoded 5' primer and a J-beta primer mix were used in a second PCR of roughly 7 to 11 cycles. TCRdb reprocessed the 5' RACE reads with MiXCR, giving one entry per CDR3 protein. Of about 640,000 distinct CDR3 sequences in the sample, under 70% are singletons; the top ten hold around 37%. The sequenced material came from blood. The receptors were gathered from a man in his 60s in good health.

This clonotype has more than one count but fewer than ten. This chain connects TRBV25-1 to TRBJ2-7, with D perhaps matching TRBD1 (5 bases). This CDR3 has 14 residues. Germline values: CDR1 MGHDK, CDR2 SYGVNS. V lost 3 bases to trimming and J lost 1 base, with 10 bases between them. The CDR3 bases are TGTGCCAGCAGTGACAGGGTAGGTTCCTACGAGCAGTACTTC. Its protein is CASSDRVGSYEQYF.

The V and J genes are TRBV3-1 and TRBJ2-5; 9 bases are shared with TRBD2. The V and J ends lost 1 base and 2 bases, in that order; junction bases with no gene match: 5. Germline CDR1 and CDR2: LGHDT and YNNKEL (reference sequence). The CDR3 runs 16 residues. The chain's CDR3 is CASSQAERGEQETQYF. CDR3 DNA sequence: TGTGCCAGCAGCCAAGCAGAGCGGGGGGAACAAGAGACCCAGTACTTC.